What follows are 9 T cell receptor beta chains derived from one specimen sequenced in a study of identifying expanded T cells in peripheral blood. Sequencing was performed with immunoSEQ multiplex PCR; in TCRdb, only in-frame clones are kept and a portion is missing. The sample contains under 150,000 clones, approximately 86% of which appear only once. Sequences were obtained from blood. These receptors were obtained from a person aged 18 to 70 in good health.

V gene TRBV6-5 combines with J gene TRBJ1-4; D is undetermined. CDR1 and CDR2 from the germline V gene are MNHEY and SVGAGI. The CDR3 is 12 amino acids. The ends were cut back, 6 bases at V and 4 bases at J, with 6 bases in the middle. In DNA form, the CDR3 reads TGTGCCAGCAGGGGCCATAATGAAAAACTGTTTTTT. Translated, it gives CASRGHNEKLFF.

The rearrangement joins TRBV4-3 to TRBJ2-3; 7 bases line up with TRBD2. Trimming at V came to 5 bases and at J to 4 bases, leaving 6 bases not matched to a gene. The V gene's germline CDR1 is LGHNA and CDR2 YSLEER. The CDR3 length is 14 residues. In DNA form, the CDR3 reads TGCGCCAGCAGCACAGTTGGGGGGGCAGATACGCAGTATTTT. This translates into CASSTVGGADTQYF.

The chain uses TRBV7-9 and TRBJ2-7, with a weak D call TRBD1 (5 bases). Germline V lookup: CDR1 SEHNR, CDR2 FQNEAQ (reference sequence). V lost 2 bases and J 2 bases, leaving 10 bases between the germline ends. CDR3 length: 14 residues. CDR3 nucleotides: TGTGCCAGCAGCTTAAACCACAGGCCCTACGAGCAGTACTTC. Translating gives CASSLNHRPYEQYF.

The chain combines TRBV5-6 with TRBJ2-7; 7 nucleotides agree with TRBD2. Germline CDR1 SGHDT, CDR2 YYEEEE. CDR3 length: 19 amino acids. After removal of 4 bases from V and 0 bases from J, the junction contained 19 bases not matched to a gene. The CDR3 region is CASSGSGTNFLYSSYEQYF. The CDR3 DNA sequence: TGTGCCAGCAGCGGGTCCGGGACTAACTTTCTTTACAGCTCCTACGAGCAGTACTTC.

The chain carries TRBV4-1 and TRBJ2-1, with D possibly being TRBD1 or TRBD2 (6 bases each). CDR1 is MGHRA and CDR2 is YSYEKL in the germline V gene. Between the trimmed V and J ends, which lost 1 base and 1 base, there was a span of 14 bases. The CDR3 totals 17 residues. CDR3 nucleotides: TGCGCCAGCAGCCAAGGAGTGGGGGGCCCTTCCTACAATGAGCAGTTCTTC. It is translated as CASSQGVGGPSYNEQFF.

The chain employs TRBV4-1 and TRBJ1-2; D is possibly TRBD1 (5 bases). Germline loops: CDR1 MGHRA, CDR2 YSYEKL. The CDR3 totals 16 residues. Trimming stripped 0 bases from V and 4 bases from J, with 15 bases between. The CDR3 DNA is TGCGCCAGCAGCCAAGATAGCCCACAGGTCCTCTATGGCTACACCTTC. It is translated as CASSQDSPQVLYGYTF.

The chain combines TRBV7-9 with TRBJ1-3, with D uncertain. Germline loops: CDR1 SEHNR, CDR2 FQNEAQ (reference sequence). The CDR3 consists of 19 residues. With 4 bases removed from V and 0 bases from J, the gap between germline ends came to 22 bases. The CDR3 DNA reads as TGTGCCAGCAGCTCTATGTTTACTGGGCAGAGAGACTCTGGAAACACCATATATTTT. Translating gives CASSSMFTGQRDSGNTIYF.

The chain recombines TRBV19 with TRBJ1-5; D perhaps matches TRBD1 (5 bases). The CDR3 loop spans 16 amino acids. Germline CDR1 LNHDA, CDR2 SQIVND (reference sequence). V dropped 0 bases and J dropped 9 bases, with 18 bases sitting between them. CDR3 nucleotide sequence: TGTGCCAGTAGTATAGACCCCGTGGGGGGTAGGGGGCCCCAGCATTTT. Translating it yields CASSIDPVGGRGPQHF.

The V and J genes are TRBV20-1 and TRBJ2-7; D is undetermined. The CDR3 runs 10 residues. Germline V CDR1 and CDR2: DFQATT, SNEGSKA (reference sequence). The V end was cut by 3 bases, the J end by 3 bases, with 3 bases between. The CDR3 spells CSASGYEQYF. The CDR3 nucleotides read TGCAGTGCTAGTGGCTACGAGCAGTACTTC.